This paragraph reports one T cell receptor beta chain. This specimen comes from a study of blood T cell repertoires in COVID-19. Here immunoSEQ multiplex PCR was the method, and the copy in TCRdb shows in-frame clones only, minus some. The table has tens of thousands of clones, about 86% seen once. CDR3 length: 16 amino acids. V lost 3 bases, J lost 1 base, and 15 bases lay in between. Germline values: CDR1 SGHVS, CDR2 FQNEAQ. Sequencing was done on a sample of peripheral blood. The TCR was taken from a woman aged 55-70 years with acute or convalescent COVID-19. J is TRBJ1-2 and V is TRBV7-8; the D gene is possibly TRBD1 (6 bases). The CDR3 DNA reads as TGTGCCAGCAGCTTGACCCCAGGACAGCTTAACTATGGCTACACCTTC. It yields the protein CASSLTPGQLNYGYTF. Combining the CDR3 with reference TRBV7-8 and TRBJ1-2 gives the whole variable domain GAGVSQSPRYKVAKRGQDVALRCDPISGHVSLFWYQQALGQGPEFLTYFQNEAQLDKSGLPSDRFFAERPEGSVSTLKIQRTQQEDSAVYLCASSLTPGQLNYGYTFGSGTRLTVV.